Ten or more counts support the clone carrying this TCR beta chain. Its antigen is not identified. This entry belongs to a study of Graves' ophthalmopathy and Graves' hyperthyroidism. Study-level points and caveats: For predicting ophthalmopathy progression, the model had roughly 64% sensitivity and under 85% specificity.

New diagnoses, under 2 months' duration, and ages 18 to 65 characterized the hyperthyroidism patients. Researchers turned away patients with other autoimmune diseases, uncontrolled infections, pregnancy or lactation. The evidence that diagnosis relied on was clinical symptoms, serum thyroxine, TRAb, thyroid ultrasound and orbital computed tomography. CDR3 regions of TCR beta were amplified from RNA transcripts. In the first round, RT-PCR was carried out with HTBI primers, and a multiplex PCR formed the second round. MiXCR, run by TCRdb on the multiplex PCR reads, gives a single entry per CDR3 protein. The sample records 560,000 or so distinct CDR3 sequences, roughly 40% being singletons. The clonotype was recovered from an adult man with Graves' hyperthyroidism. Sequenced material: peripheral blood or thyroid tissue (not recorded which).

In DNA form, the CDR3 reads TGTGCCAGCACCCTTGTGGTAGCGGGGGGGACTGAAGCTTTCTTT. It translates to CASTLVVAGGTEAFF. The V gene is TRBV12-3 or TRBV12-4, the J gene TRBJ1-1; weak D call: TRBD1 (5 bases). The ends were cut back, 7 bases at V and 5 bases at J, with 20 bases in the middle. This CDR3 region has 15 residues.